Listed here is a single T cell receptor (beta chain). What it recognizes is unknown. Treatment in this sample: oral pan-JAK inhibitor, 5-10 mg twice daily. The CDR3 is 18 amino acids. Trimming left V 3 bases short and J 0 bases short, with 16 bases between. CDR1 and CDR2 from the germline V gene are SGHDT and YYEEEE. This specimen belongs to a study of CD8+ T cells in alopecia areata. RNA extraction and reverse transcription yielded cDNA as sequencing template. TCRdb's table, derived via immunoSEQ multiplex PCR, lists solely in-frame clones and lacks some. The data show 170,000 or so clones, roughly 53% seen once. Study-wide results and caveats: Higher clonality was seen in lesional scalp than in normal scalp, especially in alopecia totalis/universalis. Tofacitinib significantly lowered scalp clonality and expanded CD8+ clones among the top 100.

The TCR was taken from a human donor with alopecia areata. This chain joins TRBV5-6 and TRBJ2-6; D may match TRBD1 or TRBD2 (5 bases each). Sample: CD8+ T cells sorted from blood, taken at week 24, from a patient treated with tofacitinib. The CDR3 DNA is TGTGCCAGCAGCTGGACCGGGACGGCATCCTCTGGGGCCAACGTCCTGACTTTC. Translating it yields CASSWTGTASSGANVLTF.